This T cell receptor (beta chain) was obtained from a study of T cell responses to AZD1222 COVID-19 vaccine. Findings of the study overall: Donors, mostly white British, included more females; clonal diversity was possibly underestimated. Spike-specific TCR breadth and depth grew following two AZD1222 doses. CD4 TCRs associated with vaccination spanned spike, dominating at 160-218 and 743-854.

Some second doses came at about 4 weeks and others at about 12 weeks; these were pooled. V was shortened by 3 bases and J by 5 bases, with 16 bases between the two germline ends. The V gene's germline CDR1 is SNHLY and CDR2 FYNNEI. The CDR3 is 15 amino acids. Concerning this clone: What it recognizes is unknown.

The protocol was immunoSEQ multiplex PCR, while the TCRdb copy is restricted to in-frame clones and leaves out a portion. The sample consists of about 6,100 clones, more than 75% of them appearing once. The clonotype was recovered from an adult who received the AZD1222 COVID-19 vaccine. The chain recombines TRBV2 with TRBJ1-1, with a possible D match to TRBD1 (5 bases). The sequencing here drew on peripheral blood, taken 28 days after the second AZD1222 dose. The chain's CDR3 is CASSEGGRGWTEAFF. CDR3 DNA sequence: TGTGCCAGCAGTGAGGGTGGTAGGGGTTGGACTGAAGCTTTCTTT.